This T cell receptor (beta chain) was sequenced in a study of blood T cell repertoires in COVID-19 (dated by TCRdb to the early 2020s). Context from the whole study: Collaborator samples came from the United States, Italy and Spain and covered acute and convalescent phases of COVID-19. The prospective study material was composed of cDNA or gDNA derived from T cells, B-cell-depleted T cells, or PBMCs. The dataset comprised deeply sampled blood TCRbeta repertoires from subjects exposed to, actively infected with, or recovered from COVID-19. The repertoires were released in a freely available public database intended as a resource for research on the immune response to SARS-CoV-2. Samples were obtained from the ongoing ImmuneRACE study (first 160 participants) and from about 1,300 subjects provided by 6 global collaborators. The sample metadata nearly always contained a de-identified subject ID, COVID-19 status, age in years and sex. Where available, HLA class I and class II types were taken from metadata supplied by the sample provider and were not determined by assay-based typing. Broad study findings and their caveats: How much clinical and demographic metadata was included differed by source and by participant, and the metadata was provided uncurated.

Samples from volunteer blood donors who had recovered from COVID-19 were contributed by a second Seattle source. Collaborating institutions collected whole blood in K2EDTA tubes following their own protocols. For TCRbeta analysis, collaborators shipped samples in one of three forms: frozen whole blood, isolated PBMCs, or DNA extracted from either of those sample types. This clone was seen at least ten times. The specificity of this receptor is unknown. No much larger clone is present one base from it, and per-base qualities are unavailable. TCRbeta CDR3 regions were amplified from genomic DNA using the immunoSEQ Assay, a bias-controlled multiplex PCR. Per the original workflow: The number of nucleated cells in each sample was estimated from the amplification of reference gene primers within the assay. To quantify the absolute abundance of each unique TCRbeta CDR3 rearrangement, sequence reads were collapsed and filtered. For each sample, productive Simpson clonality was calculated by taking the square root of Simpson's diversity index across productive rearrangements. The source is immuneACCESS, and TCRdb retained only in-frame sequences with V and J called. Part of the clones is not carried over; for the studies checked, unresolved V genes explain less than half of this, and the remainder is unexplained. V and J calls and clone size are given by that table; D and trimming were obtained from the DNA. This sample has about 200,000 clones in its table, and 87% of those were observed once. The ten largest clones capture approximately 6.2% of the sample.

The germline V gene yields KGHSH for CDR1 and LQKENI for CDR2. The CDR3, from cysteine to phenylalanine, totals 16 residues. CDR3 DNA is the only sequence kept; it has 48 bases, read in frame from the first base. Ends trimmed: V by 2 bases, J by 11 bases; bases unmatched to a gene: 10. The sequenced material came from peripheral blood. The TCR was taken from a man in his sixties who had recovered from COVID-19. The rearranged chain carries TRBV18 and TRBJ1-6, and TRBD1 aligns with 9 junction nucleotides. In nucleotides, the sequence is TGTGCCAGCTCACCAACCACGACAGGGGGTGCGGCACCCCTCCACTTT. The translation is CASSPTTTGGAAPLHF.